The source of this TCR beta chain is a study of naive and memory T cell subsets listed by TCRdb under 2017. With regard to the full study: Sorted naive and memory T cell subsets from peripheral blood were analyzed in the study using a UMI-based, open-source pipeline for TCR alpha and beta sequencing. Complete agreement was observed between the functional CMV T cell responses and the IgG serology results. RNA was DNase-treated and reverse transcribed with TCR constant-region primers, mostly using SuperScript III. Study-wide conclusions, independent of this receptor: RNA-based TCR counts may be influenced by expression changes linked to T cell activation and differentiation. Naive repertoires, especially CD8, contained a few larger clonotypes, possibly memory cells re-expressing CD45RA. Gini index rose and Shannon and inverse Simpson diversity fell from naive through CM, EM and EMRA in both CD4 and CD8 cells. The repertoire findings for the naive and memory subsets could not be validated, as no ground truth was available. Single alpha or beta chain sequences, rather than paired alpha/beta receptors, were used to define clonotypes. TCR abundance followed a power law whose exponent differed between naive and memory subsets but was consistent across the three individuals. After error correction, over 90% of naive TCR sequences appeared only once, giving much steeper abundance distributions than memory subsets.

Library prep was done by UMI-ligation and nested PCR. To cover both TRBC1 and TRBC2, the beta constant-region primer consisted of an equimolar mix of two oligonucleotides. The ligated cDNA went through four rounds of PCR with nested alpha and beta constant-region primers together with the SP2 primer. A single-stranded oligonucleotide bearing the SP2 primer plus a 12-nucleotide UMI was ligated onto the 3' end of the cDNA by T4 RNA ligase 1. The ligation reaction was kept at 16 degrees C for 20-24 hours. PCR2 was typically run as a SYBR Green qPCR and stopped at a predetermined threshold to prevent over-amplification. Every purification after the first one was done using Agencourt AMPure XP magnetic beads. Library amounts were measured by Qubit and library quality was assessed on a TapeStation, where the main peak was expected at around 650 bp. Pooled libraries were sequenced on an Illumina MiSeq using v2 2x251 paired-end kits, and typically roughly 0.9-2.2 million reads were obtained per sample. Libraries were pooled at approximately 3.7 nM per sample, and roughly 4.5-7.5% PhiX was added to improve cluster recognition. On the authors' methods: V and J genes were assigned to Demultiplexor-processed FASTQ reads by Decombinator through tag matching, with a single base-pair mismatch being allowed. UMIs were used by Collapsinator to correct both sequencing errors and frequency errors arising from PCR heterogeneity. CDR3Translator translated TCRs and extracted CDR3s from the conserved cysteine to the FGXG phenylalanine, flagging non-productive sequences. Repertoires were subsampled to equal numbers of UMI-defined TCRs before Gini, Shannon entropy and inverse Simpson indices were calculated. Power-law fits to clonotype abundance distributions were performed by maximum likelihood within the linear range. When run on a single naive CD8 sample, MIGEC and the pipeline yielded similar UMI counts, similar unique TCR numbers and similar clonal distributions. One analysis removed from the naive repertoire any naive TCRs that were also present in any memory subset from the same donor. Repertoires were searched for about 7,000 CMV-associated CDR3 sequences compiled from VDJdb and a published dataset. The public reads were run again by TCRdb, first through fastp at Q25 and then through MiXCR, and only productive beta chains were kept. For every CDR3 protein sequence, its rows merge into one entry that carries the most common genes and DNA. TCRdb, not the original authors, processed these V and J calls. Counted in this sample were 98,000 or so distinct CDR3 sequences; more than 12% of them appeared once. Roughly 2.8% of the sample lies in the top ten.

This clonotype was seen more than once but under ten times. There is no known antigen for this receptor. One base away there is no much larger clone; base qualities are not given. TCR alpha and beta chain libraries were amplified separately from the second PCR step onward. The CMV status of each donor was determined by measuring IFNgamma production from CD4+ T cells after fresh PBMCs had been stimulated overnight with CMV viral lysate. CD4 T cells were positively selected using Miltenyi beads, after which CD8 T cells were positively selected from the CD4-negative fraction. Cells stained for CD3, CD4, CD8, CD45RA, CD27 and a live/dead dye were sorted on a BD Aria II into four subsets by CD45RA and CD27. Blood was obtained from a few healthy volunteers, and the blood from each volunteer was fractionated into CD4 and CD8 T cells and subsequently into four differentiation subsets. About 120 ml of peripheral blood was drawn per donor, and PBMC were isolated by Ficoll-Paque PLUS density-gradient centrifugation. The sorted cells were lysed in RLT buffer, after which RNA was extracted using a Qiagen RNeasy kit and kept at -80 degrees C.

Sequenced input: naive CD8+ T cells from blood. The cell subset or site label on this specimen signifies: naive T cells, CD45RA high CD27+. This TCR was sampled from a human donor in good health.

The sequenced DNA: TGCGCCAGCAGCCAAGAGTGGATACTAGGACAGGGTCGCAATGAGCAGTTCTTC. It is translated as CASSQEWILGQGRNEQFF. This sequence uses TRBV4-3 and TRBJ2-1; the central 8 bases match TRBD1. There are 18 amino acids in the CDR3, from cysteine to phenylalanine inclusive. Only CDR3 DNA remains: 54 bases, in frame from the first base. Based on the germline V gene, the CDR1 and CDR2 sequences are LGHNA and YSLEER. V ends up 0 bases short and J 6 bases short, with an unmatched junction base count of 13.